This TCR beta chain was obtained from a study of blood T cell repertoires in COVID-19 (dated by TCRdb to the early 2020s). For context, the study as a whole: Collaborator samples came from the United States, Italy and Spain and covered acute and convalescent phases of COVID-19. Nearly every sample came with metadata listing a de-identified subject ID, COVID-19 status, age in years and sex. The repertoires were released in a freely available public database intended as a resource for research on the immune response to SARS-CoV-2. The prospective study material was composed of cDNA or gDNA derived from T cells, B-cell-depleted T cells, or PBMCs. The samples were drawn from two sources: the first 160 participants of the ongoing ImmuneRACE study, and approximately 1,300 subjects contributed by 6 global collaborators. Where available, HLA class I and class II types were taken from metadata supplied by the sample provider and were not determined by assay-based typing. Subjects who had been exposed to COVID-19, were actively infected with it, or had recovered from it provided the deeply sampled blood TCRbeta repertoires that made up the dataset. Broader findings and caveats from the paper: How much clinical and demographic metadata was included differed by source and by participant, and the metadata was provided uncurated.

Deletion took 4 bases off V and 1 base off J, with a span of 14 bases between the germline ends. The germline V gene supplies CDR1 SGHRS and CDR2 YFSETQ. The CDR3 measures 15 amino acids from cysteine to phenylalanine. Only the CDR3 region is kept as DNA, spanning 45 bases read in frame from base 1. The immunoSEQ Assay, a bias-controlled multiplex PCR, was used to amplify TCRbeta CDR3 regions from genomic DNA. Per the source publication's procedure: The number of nucleated cells in each sample was estimated from the amplification of reference gene primers within the assay. Sequence reads were collapsed and filtered to measure the absolute abundance of every unique TCRbeta CDR3 rearrangement. For each sample, productive Simpson clonality was calculated as the square root of Simpson's diversity index across productive rearrangements. TCRdb's version of the immuneACCESS table is confined to in-frame rearrangements and falls short of the full clone set. An unresolved V gene accounts for under half of the shortfall where checked; the remainder is of unknown origin. Clone size and the V and J calls come from that table; the DNA yielded D and trimming. The sample records approximately 280,000 clones, around 85% of which are singletons. The ten largest clonotypes hold under 3% of the sample.

In the prospective study, participants were about 18 to 89 years old, resided in about two dozen geographic areas of the United States, and were enrolled through a virtual design. In the prospective study, cohorts were assigned on the basis of participant-reported clinical history obtained from a screening survey and a study questionnaire. ImmuneRACE Cohort 3 recovered participants were defined by two consecutive negative NP/OP PCR tests, healthcare professional clearance, or symptom resolution. In the prospective study, mobile phlebotomists collected whole blood, serum and a nasopharyngeal or oropharyngeal swab from each participant. Participants in the prospective study had the option to provide additional blood draws and questionnaires over a roughly two-month period. Before DNA extraction, blood samples from the prospective study were shipped at room temperature or frozen. A word on this clone: The antigen it binds to is not known. No much larger clonotype is one base removed from it; base qualities were not supplied. Other DNA sequences of this sample code for an identical CDR3.

The rearrangement joined TRBV5-1 to TRBJ2-5; perhaps TRBD2 is the D gene, with 6 bases matching. Material: PBMCs or T cells enriched from blood (not recorded which). The TCR sequence derives from a woman aged 50 to 60 who had recovered from COVID-19. The nucleotide sequence reads as follows: TGCGCCAGCAGCCTCGGAGGAGGGACCCAAGAGACCCAGTACTTC. Its protein reads: CASSLGGGTQETQYF.